This T cell receptor (beta chain) was observed in a study of shared clonotypes between healthy human individuals. Germline V gives CDR1 SGHVS, CDR2 FQNEAQ. V shed 6 bases and J shed 0 bases, with 5 bases lying between them. The length of the CDR3 is 12 residues. Profiling relied on immunoSEQ multiplex PCR, and the TCRdb table lists in-frame clones only, not all of them. Found here are around 600,000 clones, roughly 95% of them singletons; the top ten hold approximately 0.11%. CD45RO-negative CD8 cells positively selected for CCR7 made up the naive population, which excluded terminally differentiated effector memory CD45RA+ cells.

The TCR comes from a woman in her 30s in good health. The source material was naive CD8+ T cells sorted from blood. The rearrangement uses TRBV7-8 and TRBJ1-1; no clear D gene. The CDR3 loop is CASRLLNTEAFF. The DNA of the CDR3 is TGTGCCAGCAGACTATTGAACACTGAAGCTTTCTTT.